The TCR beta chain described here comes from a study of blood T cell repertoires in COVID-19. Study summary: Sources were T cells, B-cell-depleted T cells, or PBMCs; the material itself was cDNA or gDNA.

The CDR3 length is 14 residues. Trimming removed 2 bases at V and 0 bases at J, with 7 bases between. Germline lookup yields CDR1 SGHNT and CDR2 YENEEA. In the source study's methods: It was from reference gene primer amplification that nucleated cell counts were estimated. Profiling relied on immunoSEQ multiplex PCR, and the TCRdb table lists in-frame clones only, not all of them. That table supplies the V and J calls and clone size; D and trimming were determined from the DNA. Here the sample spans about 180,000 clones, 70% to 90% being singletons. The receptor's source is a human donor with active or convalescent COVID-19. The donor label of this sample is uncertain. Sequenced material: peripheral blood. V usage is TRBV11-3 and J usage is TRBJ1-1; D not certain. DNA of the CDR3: TGTGCCAGCAGCTTACGGGGATTGAACACTGAAGCTTTCTTT. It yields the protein CASSLRGLNTEAFF.